This TCR beta chain is drawn from a study of OX40 agonist ivuxolimab in advanced cancers. Study overall: Dose-escalation patients had hepatocellular carcinoma, melanoma, renal cell or head and neck cancer. Study-level points and caveats: Some nonresponders likewise displayed low normalized T-cell clonal expansion.

About this clone: What it binds is unknown.

Only in-frame clones appear in the TCRdb table, and some are missing; sequencing was by immunoSEQ multiplex PCR. Of some 26,000 clones listed, around 85% are singletons. The V end was cut by 0 bases, the J end by 1 base, with 3 bases between. The length of the CDR3 is 13 residues. Per the germline V gene, CDR1 is KGHSY and CDR2 is FQNENV. Specimen: CD4+ or CD8+ T cells sorted from blood, collected in a trial of the OX40 agonist ivuxolimab. This chain joins TRBV16 and TRBJ1-1; unclear D gene. The TCR sequence derives from an adult with an advanced solid tumor such as melanoma, head and neck, liver or kidney cancer. The CDR3 region is CASSQSGNTEAFF. CDR3 bases: TGTGCCAGCAGCCAATCAGGGAACACTGAAGCTTTCTTT. Full variable domain (rest looked up from reference TRBV16 and TRBJ1-1): GEEVAQTPKHLVRGEGQKAKLYCAPIKGHSYVFWYQQVLKNEFKFLISFQNENVFDETGMPKERFSAKCLPNSPCSLEIQATKLEDSAVYFCASSQSGNTEAFFGQGTRLTVV.